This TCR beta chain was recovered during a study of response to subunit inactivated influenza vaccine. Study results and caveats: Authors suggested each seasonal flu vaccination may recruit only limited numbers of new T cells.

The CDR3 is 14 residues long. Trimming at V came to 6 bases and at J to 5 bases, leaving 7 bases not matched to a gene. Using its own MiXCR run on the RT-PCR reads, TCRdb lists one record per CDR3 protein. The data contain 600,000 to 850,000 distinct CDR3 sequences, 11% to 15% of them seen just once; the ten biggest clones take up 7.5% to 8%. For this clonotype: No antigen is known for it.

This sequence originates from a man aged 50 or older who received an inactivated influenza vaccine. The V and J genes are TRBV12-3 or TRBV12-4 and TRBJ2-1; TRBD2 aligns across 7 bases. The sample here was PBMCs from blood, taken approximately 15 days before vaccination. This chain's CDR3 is CASSPVGRDNEQFF. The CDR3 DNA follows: TGTGCCAGCAGCCCGGTGGGGAGGGACAATGAGCAGTTCTTC.